This entry describes one TCR beta chain. The V end lost 0 bases, the J end lost 1 base, and 16 bases lay between the germline ends. Germline V gene sequence: CDR1 SGDLS, CDR2 YYNGEE. This CDR3 spans 17 amino acids. These data come from a study of OX40 agonist ivuxolimab in advanced cancers. Whole-study context: The dose of intravenous ivuxolimab that patients received every 2 weeks ranged from 0.01 to 10 mg/kg. Dose-escalation patients had hepatocellular carcinoma, melanoma, renal cell or head and neck cancer. Males comprised 82.7% of the group, whose mean age was about 60 years (range 23 to 79).

Assay used: immunoSEQ multiplex PCR; TCRdb lists only in-frame clones, some missing. The data hold fewer than 80,000 clones, with roughly 86% observed a single time. The J gene is TRBJ2-5, the V gene TRBV9; D is possibly TRBD2 (7 bases). The sample consisted of CD4+ or CD8+ T cells sorted from blood, taken in a trial of the OX40 agonist ivuxolimab. The clonotype was recovered from an adult with an advanced solid tumor such as melanoma, head and neck, liver or kidney cancer. The CDR3 DNA reads as TGTGCCAGCAGCGTAGGCCCTAGAGGGGGGGGCCAAGAGACCCAGTACTTC. It is translated as CASSVGPRGGGQETQYF.